What follows are 8 T cell receptor beta chains derived from one specimen sequenced in a study of metastatic and nonmetastatic thyroid tumors. Patients were all untreated before their thyroid surgery. TCRdb re-called the PCR reads via MiXCR. This table has just over 7,500 clones, 25% to 30% appearing once. The specimen was adjacent normal tissue. These receptors all come from a female donor with papillary thyroid cancer or a benign thyroid nodule (not recorded which). Some clones in this sample may be carry-over from other donors' samples.

V gene TRBV20-1 combines with J gene TRBJ2-1, with TRBD2 matching over 11 bases. V shed 3 bases and J 8 bases; nucleotides not matched to a gene: 12. The CDR3 sequence is 16 residues long. CDR1 is DFQATT, CDR2 SNEGSKA, per germline (reference sequence). CDR3 bases: TGCAGTGCTAGGCCACGAACTAGCGGGAGTTCTTATGAGCAGTTCTTC. Translated: CSARPRTSGSSYEQFF.

A note on this clone: Here the CDR3 omits its conserved ending phenylalanine or tryptophan, so a read error is the likely source. V gene TRBV6-1 combines with J gene TRBJ1-1, with 9 bases identical to TRBD1. The CDR3 has 13 residues. Germline trimming cut 7 bases from V and 6 bases from J; bases unmatched to any gene: 6. Germline CDR1 reads MNHNS; CDR2 reads SASEGT. CDR3 bases: TGTGCCAGCATAGGGACAGGGTGCTCTGAAGCTTTCCTT. Translated, it gives CASIGTGCSEAFL.

This chain connects TRBV20-1 to TRBJ2-7, with 7 bases that match TRBD1. CDR1 and CDR2 (germline): DFQATT, SNEGSKA (reference sequence). This CDR3 has 11 amino acids. CDR3 in DNA: TGCAGCCCCAGGGGGACACTCGAGCAGTACTTC. Translating gives CSPRGTLEQYF.

V gene TRBV6-1 combines with J gene TRBJ2-1, with D perhaps matching TRBD2 (6 bases). This CDR3 region has 13 residues. V was pared by 9 bases and J by 2 bases, with 11 bases between. Germline CDR1 is MNHNS and CDR2 is SASEGT. CDR3 region: CASNLAPYNEQFF. In nucleotides, the CDR3 is TGTGCCAGTAACCTAGCGCCCTACAATGAGCAGTTCTTC.

By frequency in the sample, this clone is medium-sized. The CDR3 DNA reads as TGTGCTAGTGGTCCCCAGGCAGGGTACGGTGAAGCTTTCTTT. It is translated as CASGPQAGYGEAFF. This chain connects TRBV12-5 to TRBJ1-1; the D gene is possibly TRBD1 (5 bases). V was shortened by 5 bases and J by 7 bases, with 17 bases between the two germline ends. The V gene's germline CDR1 is LGHNT and CDR2 FRNRAP. There are 14 residues in the CDR3.

This clone was observed at least ten times. V and J are TRBV20-1 and TRBJ2-1, with 7 bases fitting TRBD2. Losses at the gene ends were 5 bases for V and 4 bases for J; bases not matched to a gene: 5. CDR1 and CDR2 (germline): DFQATT, SNEGSKA (reference sequence). This CDR3 spans 13 amino acids. The CDR3 DNA is TGCAGTGCTCATCCGGGACTATACAATGAGCAGTTCTTC. Translating gives CSAHPGLYNEQFF.

This clone was counted a few times. In nucleotides, the CDR3 is TGTGCCAGCAGTTTATCGGGGGACGCTGGAGGCTACACCTTC. Translation gives CASSLSGDAGGYTF. This rearrangement joins TRBV27 to TRBJ1-2, with a possible D match to TRBD1 (5 bases). The ends were cut back, 0 bases at V and 8 bases at J, with 13 bases in the middle. The CDR3 loop spans 14 amino acids. Per germline, CDR1 MNHEY and CDR2 SMNVEV (reference sequence).

This clone has a single count. One junction end disagrees with the germline gene, perhaps due to a read error. This rearrangement joins TRBV27 to TRBJ2-2, with D possibly being TRBD1 (6 bases). The CDR3 is 15 amino acids. Germline V lookup: CDR1 MNHEY, CDR2 SMNVEV (reference sequence). The CDR3 region is CTSSDTGNNTGELFF. The DNA of the CDR3 is TGTACCAGCAGTGATACAGGGAATAACACCGGGGAGCTGTTTTTT.